This paragraph reports one T cell receptor (beta chain). This entry comes from a study of cytomegalovirus exposure and HLA in healthy donors. The PCR made use of 60 Vbeta and 13 Jbeta primers. The method was immunoSEQ multiplex PCR; TCRdb's version includes in-frame clones alone and lacks a portion of them. The sample includes about 180,000 clones, 77% of them seen just once. Germline-derived CDR1 and CDR2 are SGHRS and YFSETQ. After removal of 0 bases from V and 0 bases from J, the junction contained 7 bases not matched to a gene. The CDR3 contains 18 residues. This receptor was identified in a man younger than 30 in good health and CMV-seronegative. The chain recombines TRBV5-1 with TRBJ2-3; 10 nucleotides line up with TRBD2. Sequences were obtained from PBMCs. The CDR3, as DNA: TGCGCCAGCAGCTTGGCTGCTAGCGGGGGCAGTAGCACAGATACGCAGTATTTT. It encodes CASSLAASGGSSTDTQYF.